The clone carrying this T cell receptor beta chain is a singleton in its sample. The data originate from a study of blood T cell repertoires in COVID-19. Study at large: PBMCs, B-cell-depleted T cells, or T cells provided the cDNA or gDNA that made up the material.

Original data processing: For nucleated cells, counts were estimated from reference gene primer amplification. Measured with immunoSEQ multiplex PCR; TCRdb has only the in-frame clones, and not every one. V and J calls and clone size are copied from that table; D and trimming were computed from the DNA. The sample has roughly 500,000 clones, about 91% seen once. This CDR3 spans 14 amino acids. CDR1 is SGHVS and CDR2 is FQNEAQ in the germline V gene. V dropped 3 bases and J dropped 5 bases, with 11 bases sitting between them. During active infection, Seattle patients enrolled and were then monitored through disease.

The sequence came from a man aged 18-30 years with COVID-19, enrolled during active disease. Sequencing was done on a sample of peripheral blood. The chain recombines TRBV7-8 with TRBJ1-5; no reliable D call. CDR3 residues: CASSFRGSDQPQHF. CDR3 in DNA: TGTGCCAGCAGCTTTAGAGGGAGTGATCAGCCCCAGCATTTT.